The 11 T cell receptor beta chains below were found in one sample sequenced in a study of CD8+CD57+ T cells in acquired aplastic anemia. The study profiled TCR beta VDJ and CDR3 using genomic DNA as template. Using its own MiXCR run on the reads, TCRdb lists one record per CDR3 protein. The sample carries roughly 250,000 distinct CDR3 sequences, roughly 82% recorded once. Those patients picked for sequencing had displayed CD8+CD57+ cell expansion on flow cytometry. What was sequenced was sorted CD4+, CD8+, or CD8+CD57+ T cells (not recorded which) from PBMCs. The receptors here all came from a human donor with aplastic anemia.

On this clonotype: This CDR3 is missing its conserved last phenylalanine or tryptophan, likely due to a read error. Because the CDR3's place on the DNA is in doubt, the DNA is left out and the CDR3 is given as listed by TCRdb. V gene TRBV2 combines with J gene TRBJ2-2; whether TRBD1, the table's D call, matches the DNA was not checked. Germline V gene lookup returns CDR1 SNHLY and CDR2 FYNNEI. A total of 15 residues make up the CDR3, ends included. The CDR3 sequence: CASGDGGANTQYFFS.

Concerning this clonotype: The junction differs from germline at one of its ends, possibly a read error. V is TRBV7-8 and J is TRBJ1-1; D gene uncertain. From germline, CDR1 is SGHVS and CDR2 FQNEAQ. The CDR3 extends over 14 amino acids. Here the CDR3 DNA reads TGTGCCAGCAGCGTCGCGGGAGGGCACGATACGCCGTACTTT. This translates into CASSVAGGHDTPYF.

J is TRBJ1-2 and V is TRBV11-3; 7 nucleotides align to TRBD1. The CDR3 totals 14 residues. Germline values: CDR1 SGHNT, CDR2 YENEEA. The junction had 3 bases not matched to a gene; V was cut back by 0 bases and J by 5 bases. The CDR3 region is CASSLDLTGYGYTF. In nucleotides, the CDR3 is TGTGCCAGCAGCTTAGATCTGACAGGGTATGGCTACACCTTC.

This CDR3 is CASGPGSDTQYF. CDR3 DNA sequence: TGTGCCAGCGGACCTGGGTCAGATACGCAGTATTTT. The rearrangement uses TRBV13 and TRBJ2-3; D call uncertain. V was cut by 8 bases and J by 4 bases, with 10 bases left in between. This CDR3 is built from 12 residues. Germline CDR1 and CDR2: PRHDT and FYEKMQ (reference sequence).

The chain combines TRBV7-9 with TRBJ1-2; D may be TRBD1 (5 bases). The germline gives CDR1 SEHNR, CDR2 FQNEAQ (reference sequence). Trimming took off 4 bases at V and 10 bases at J, with 25 bases between the two ends. The CDR3 has 16 amino acids. As DNA, the CDR3 is TGTGCCAGCAGCTGGGAGAGGGGCGCCACAGATACGCACTACACCTTC. It yields the protein CASSWERGATDTHYTF. Looking up the rest from reference TRBV7-9 and TRBJ1-2 gives the full variable domain: DTGVSQNPRHKITKRGQNVTFRCDPISEHNRLYWYRQTLGQGPEFLTYFQNEAQLEKSRLLSDRFSAERPKGSFSTLEIQRTEQGDSAMYLCASSWERGATDTHYTFGSGTRLTVV.

The chain uses TRBV7-9 and TRBJ2-1; no clear D. Germline-derived CDR1 and CDR2 are SEHNR and FQNEAQ (reference sequence). The CDR3 totals 13 residues. The V gene lost 1 base and the J gene lost 16 bases, with 17 bases spanning the gap. CDR3 in DNA: TGTGCCAGCAGCTTAGTGGCAGTGCATCTGTTTTTCTTC. As protein: CASSLVAVHLFFF.

Concerning this clonotype itself: A junction boundary mismatches the germline segment, possibly from a read error. The chain uses TRBV7-8 and TRBJ2-5; the D is unclear. The CDR3 spans 14 residues. The V gene's germline CDR1 is SGHVS and CDR2 FQNEAQ. DNA for the CDR3: TGTGCCAGCAGCAGAGGCAGCGACGAACAGACCTATGGCTTC. Amino acid sequence: CASSRGSDEQTYGF.

V gene TRBV5-1 combines with J gene TRBJ2-3; no reliable D call. CDR1 and CDR2 from the germline V gene are SGHRS and YFSETQ. This CDR3 region has 16 residues. V was trimmed by 0 bases and J by 0 bases, leaving 11 bases between them. CDR3 sequence reads: CASSLVPELSTDTQYF. Written as DNA, the CDR3 is TGCGCCAGCAGCTTGGTACCAGAATTAAGCACAGATACGCAGTATTTT.

The chain has TRBV2 and TRBJ2-3, with TRBD2 matching over 7 bases. Germline CDR1 and CDR2: SNHLY and FYNNEI. The CDR3 extends over 13 amino acids. V lost 8 bases and J lost 3; bases outside the gene matches: 5. CDR3: CASDAGATDTQYF. CDR3 bases: TGTGCCAGCGACGCGGGAGCGACAGATACGCAGTATTTT.

The chain combines TRBV10-3 with TRBJ2-5; TRBD1 might be the D (6 bases). Germline assignment: CDR1 ENHRY and CDR2 SYGVKD. This CDR3 spans 14 amino acids. The V and J ends lost 2 bases and 0 bases respectively, with 7 bases between them. The CDR3 DNA follows: TGTGCCATCAGTGAGGGACAGCACCAAGAGACCCAGTACTTC. Translating gives CAISEGQHQETQYF.

In its sample, this clonotype was seen once. An end of the junction does not agree with germline; a read error may underlie this. V is TRBV7-2 and J is TRBJ2-5; D possibly matches TRBD1 or TRBD2 (5 bases each). The CDR3 length is 14 residues. CDR1 and CDR2 (germline): SGHTA, FQGNSA. The CDR3 coding sequence is TGTGCCAGCAGGTTAGCAGGGTACGCCGACTATGACTACTTC. This translates into CASRLAGYADYDYF.